The clone carrying this T cell receptor (beta chain) was seen only a few times. Antigen specificity is unknown. RNA transcripts provided the source from which TCR beta CDR3 regions were amplified. HTBI primers were the set used in a first-round RT-PCR of the TCR CDR3. TCRdb redid the calling of the multiplex PCR reads with MiXCR, one entry per CDR3 protein. The top ten clones hold under 30% of a sample with about 350,000 distinct CDR3 sequences, roughly 13% of them seen once. The CDR3 loop spans 12 amino acids. In germline, CDR1 is GTSNPN, CDR2 SVGIG (reference sequence). V lost 5 bases and J lost 2, with 4 bases in between. This sample was taken from a study of T cells in Graves' hyperthyroidism and ophthalmopathy. Study context: Peripheral blood specimens were obtained at initial diagnosis, prior to any treatment.

Study results and limitations: Blood samples included most of the expanded thyroid clonotypes exceeding 0.001. For ophthalmopathy, model prediction preceded onset by a median about 6.4 months.

Each patient was aged 18 to 65 and had newly diagnosed hyperthyroidism of under 2 months' duration. The rearrangement uses TRBV30 and TRBJ2-6; D is unclear. This TCR was recovered from a woman in her thirties with Graves' hyperthyroidism. Material for sequencing was blood. CDR3 sequence reads: CAWGPGANVLTF. The CDR3 DNA is TGTGCCTGGGGACCTGGGGCCAACGTCCTGACTTTC. Using reference TRBV30 and TRBJ2-6 for the parts outside the CDR3, the full variable domain is SQTIHQWPATLVQPVGSPLSLECTVEGTSNPNLYWYRQAAGRGLQLLFYSVGIGQISSEVPQNLSASRPQDRQFILSSKKLLLSDSGFYLCAWGPGANVLTFGAGSRLTVL.